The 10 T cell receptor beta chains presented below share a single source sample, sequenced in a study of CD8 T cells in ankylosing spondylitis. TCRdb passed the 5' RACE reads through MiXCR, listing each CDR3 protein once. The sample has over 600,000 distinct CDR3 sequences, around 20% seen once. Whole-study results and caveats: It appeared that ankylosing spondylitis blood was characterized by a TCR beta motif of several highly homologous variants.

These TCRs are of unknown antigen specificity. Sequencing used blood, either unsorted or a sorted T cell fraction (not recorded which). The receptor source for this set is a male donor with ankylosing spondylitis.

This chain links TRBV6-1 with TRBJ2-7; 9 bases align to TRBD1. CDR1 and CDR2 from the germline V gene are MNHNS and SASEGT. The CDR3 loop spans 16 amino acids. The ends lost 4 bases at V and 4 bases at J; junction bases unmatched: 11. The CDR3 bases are TGTGCCAGCAGTGGACGGACCTGGACAGGGGATTACGAGCAGTACTTC. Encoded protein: CASSGRTWTGDYEQYF.

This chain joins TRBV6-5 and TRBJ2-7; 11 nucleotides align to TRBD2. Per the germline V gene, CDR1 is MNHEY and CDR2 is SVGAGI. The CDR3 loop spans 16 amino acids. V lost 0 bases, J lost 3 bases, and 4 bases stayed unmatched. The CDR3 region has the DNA TGTGCCAGCAGTTACTCGATACTAGCGGGGGTCTACGAGCAGTACTTC. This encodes CASSYSILAGVYEQYF.

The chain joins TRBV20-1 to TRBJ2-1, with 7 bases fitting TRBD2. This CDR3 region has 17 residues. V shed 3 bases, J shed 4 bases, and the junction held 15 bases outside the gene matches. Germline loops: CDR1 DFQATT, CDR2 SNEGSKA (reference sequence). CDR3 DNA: TGCAGTGCTAGGGACGCCGGGGGGATGACTAGTTACAATGAGCAGTTCTTC. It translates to CSARDAGGMTSYNEQFF.

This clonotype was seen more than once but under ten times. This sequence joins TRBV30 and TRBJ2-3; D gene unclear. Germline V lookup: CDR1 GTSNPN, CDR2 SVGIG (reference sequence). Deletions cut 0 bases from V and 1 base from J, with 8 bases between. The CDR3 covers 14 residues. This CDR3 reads CAWSVPGGTDTQYF. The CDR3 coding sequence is TGTGCCTGGAGTGTACCGGGCGGCACAGATACGCAGTATTTT.

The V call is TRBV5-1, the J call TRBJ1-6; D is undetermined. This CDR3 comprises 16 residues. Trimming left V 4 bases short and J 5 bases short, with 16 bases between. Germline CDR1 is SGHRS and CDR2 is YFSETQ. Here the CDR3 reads CASSPTRSVNNSPLHF. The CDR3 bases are TGCGCCAGCAGCCCTACTAGGTCGGTGAATAATTCACCCCTCCACTTT.

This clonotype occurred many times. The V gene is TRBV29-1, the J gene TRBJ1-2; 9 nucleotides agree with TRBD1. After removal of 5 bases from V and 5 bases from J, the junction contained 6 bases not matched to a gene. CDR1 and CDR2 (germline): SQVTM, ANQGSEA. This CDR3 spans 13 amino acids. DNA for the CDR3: TGCAGCGTTCTTTTGGGACAGGGATATGGCTACACCTTC. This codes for CSVLLGQGYGYTF.

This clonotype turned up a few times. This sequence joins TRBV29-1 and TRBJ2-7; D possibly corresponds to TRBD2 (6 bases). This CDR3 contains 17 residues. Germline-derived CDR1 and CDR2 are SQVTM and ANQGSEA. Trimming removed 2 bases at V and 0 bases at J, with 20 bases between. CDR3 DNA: TGCAGCGTTGAAAATCACGGGACTGGCCGCGACTCCTACGAGCAGTACTTC. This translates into CSVENHGTGRDSYEQYF.

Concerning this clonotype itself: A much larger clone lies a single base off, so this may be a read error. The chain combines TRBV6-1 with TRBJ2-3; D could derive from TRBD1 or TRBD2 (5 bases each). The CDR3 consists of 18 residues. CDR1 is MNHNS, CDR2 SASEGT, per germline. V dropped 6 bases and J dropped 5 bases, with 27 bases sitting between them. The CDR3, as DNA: TGTGCCAGCAGGCCCGCTCTCAGTCCCAGTCAGAGGGGAGATACGCAGTATTTT. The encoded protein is CASRPALSPSQRGDTQYF.

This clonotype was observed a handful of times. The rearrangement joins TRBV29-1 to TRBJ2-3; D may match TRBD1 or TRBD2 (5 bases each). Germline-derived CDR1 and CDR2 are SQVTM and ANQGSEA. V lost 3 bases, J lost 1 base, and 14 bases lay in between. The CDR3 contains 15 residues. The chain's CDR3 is CSVEGTERGTDTQYF. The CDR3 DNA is TGCAGCGTTGAGGGGACGGAACGAGGCACAGATACGCAGTATTTT.

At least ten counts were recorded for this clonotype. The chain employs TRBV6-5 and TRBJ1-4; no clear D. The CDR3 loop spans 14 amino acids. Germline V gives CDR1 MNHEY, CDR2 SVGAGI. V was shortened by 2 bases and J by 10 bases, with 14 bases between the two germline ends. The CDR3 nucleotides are TGTGCCAGCAGTTACGAGGTGGGGAGAGGAAAACTGTTTTTT. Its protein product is CASSYEVGRGKLFF.